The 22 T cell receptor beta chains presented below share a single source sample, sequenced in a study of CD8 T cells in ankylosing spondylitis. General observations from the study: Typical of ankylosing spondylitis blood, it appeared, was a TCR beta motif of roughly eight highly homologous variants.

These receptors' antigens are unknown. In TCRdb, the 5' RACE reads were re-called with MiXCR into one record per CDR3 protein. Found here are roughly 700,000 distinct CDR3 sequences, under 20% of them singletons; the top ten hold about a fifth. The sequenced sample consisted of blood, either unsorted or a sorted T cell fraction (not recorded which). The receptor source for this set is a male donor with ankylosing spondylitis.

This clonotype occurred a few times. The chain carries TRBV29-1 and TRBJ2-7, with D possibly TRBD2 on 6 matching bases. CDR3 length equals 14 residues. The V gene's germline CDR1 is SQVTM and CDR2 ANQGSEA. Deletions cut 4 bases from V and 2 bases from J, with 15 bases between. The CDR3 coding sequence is TGCAGCGTTGTAGGGCAGGGCGGGACCTACGAGCAGTACTTC. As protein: CSVVGQGGTYEQYF.

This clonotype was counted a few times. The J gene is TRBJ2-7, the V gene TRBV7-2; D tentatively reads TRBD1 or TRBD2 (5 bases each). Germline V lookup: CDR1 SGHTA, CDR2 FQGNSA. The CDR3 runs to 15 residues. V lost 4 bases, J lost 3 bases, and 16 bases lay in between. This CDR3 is CASSSQAGTGYEQYF. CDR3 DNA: TGTGCCAGCAGCTCCCAGGCTGGGACGGGCTACGAGCAGTACTTC. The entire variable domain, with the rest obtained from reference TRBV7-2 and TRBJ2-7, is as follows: GAGVSQSPSNKVTEKGKDVELRCDPISGHTALYWYRQSLGQGLEFLIYFQGNSAPDKSGLPSDRFSAERTGGSVSTLTIQRTQQEDSAVYLCASSSQAGTGYEQYFGPGTRLTVT.

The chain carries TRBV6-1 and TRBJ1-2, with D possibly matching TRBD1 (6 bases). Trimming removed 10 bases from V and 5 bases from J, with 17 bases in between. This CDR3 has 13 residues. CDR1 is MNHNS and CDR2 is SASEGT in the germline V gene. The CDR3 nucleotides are TGTGCCACCACCCCGGGGGCTTGGTATGGCTACACCTTC. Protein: CATTPGAWYGYTF.

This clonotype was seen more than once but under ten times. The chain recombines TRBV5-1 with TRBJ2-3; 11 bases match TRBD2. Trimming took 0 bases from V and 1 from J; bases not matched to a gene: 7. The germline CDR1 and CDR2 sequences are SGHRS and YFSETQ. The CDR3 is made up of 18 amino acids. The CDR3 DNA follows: TGCGCCAGCAGCTTGGCCAAGCTGACTAGCGGGGGCACAGATACGCAGTATTTT. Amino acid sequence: CASSLAKLTSGGTDTQYF.

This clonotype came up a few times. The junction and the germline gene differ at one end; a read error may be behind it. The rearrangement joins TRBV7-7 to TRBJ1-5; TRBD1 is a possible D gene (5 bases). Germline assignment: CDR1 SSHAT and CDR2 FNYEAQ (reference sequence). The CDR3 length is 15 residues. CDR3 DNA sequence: TGTGCTAGCAGCTTAGAAAACGGGGGATATCAGCCCCAGCATTTT. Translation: CASSLENGGYQPQHF.

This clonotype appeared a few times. The CDR3 loop is CASSSSPGLYNQPQHF. As DNA, the CDR3 is TGCGCCAGCAGCTCCTCTCCCGGCCTTTACAATCAGCCCCAGCATTTT. V is TRBV5-1 and J is TRBJ1-5; D is uncertain. Trimming removed 3 bases from V and 3 bases from J, with 16 bases in between. CDR3 length: 16 residues. CDR1 is SGHRS, CDR2 YFSETQ, per germline. The variable domain in full, with the rest retrieved from reference TRBV5-1 and TRBJ1-5, is KAGVTQTPRYLIKTRGQQVTLSCSPISGHRSVSWYQQTPGQGLQFLFEYFSETQRNKGNFPGRFSGRQFSNSRSEMNVSTLELGDSALYLCASSSSPGLYNQPQHFGDGTRLSIL.

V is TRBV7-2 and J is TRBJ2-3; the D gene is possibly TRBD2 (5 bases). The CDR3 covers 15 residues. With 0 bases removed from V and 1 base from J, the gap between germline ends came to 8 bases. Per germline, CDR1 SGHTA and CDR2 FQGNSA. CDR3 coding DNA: TGTGCCAGCAGCTTAGCCAGGACTGGCACAGATACGCAGTATTTT. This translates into CASSLARTGTDTQYF. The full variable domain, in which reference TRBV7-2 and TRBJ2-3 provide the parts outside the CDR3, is GAGVSQSPSNKVTEKGKDVELRCDPISGHTALYWYRQSLGQGLEFLIYFQGNSAPDKSGLPSDRFSAERTGGSVSTLTIQRTQQEDSAVYLCASSLARTGTDTQYFGPGTRLTVL.

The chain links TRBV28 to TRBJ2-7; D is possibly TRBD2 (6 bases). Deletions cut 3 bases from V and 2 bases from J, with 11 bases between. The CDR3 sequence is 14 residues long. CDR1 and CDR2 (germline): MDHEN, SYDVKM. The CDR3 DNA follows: TGTGCCAGCAGTTTTCGCGGGGTCACCTACGAGCAGTACTTC. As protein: CASSFRGVTYEQYF.

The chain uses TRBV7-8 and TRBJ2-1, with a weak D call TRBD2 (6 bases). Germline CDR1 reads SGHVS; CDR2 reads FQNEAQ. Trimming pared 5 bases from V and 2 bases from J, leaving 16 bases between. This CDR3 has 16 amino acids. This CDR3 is CASSGLLALAYNEQFF. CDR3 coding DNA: TGTGCCAGCAGCGGACTACTAGCCTTAGCCTACAATGAGCAGTTCTTC.

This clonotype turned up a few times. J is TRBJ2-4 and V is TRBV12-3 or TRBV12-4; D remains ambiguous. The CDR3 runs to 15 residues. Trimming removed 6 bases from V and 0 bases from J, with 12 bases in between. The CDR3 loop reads CASSPSLTAKNIQYF. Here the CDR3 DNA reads TGTGCCAGCAGCCCCTCCCTAACAGCCAAAAACATTCAGTACTTC.

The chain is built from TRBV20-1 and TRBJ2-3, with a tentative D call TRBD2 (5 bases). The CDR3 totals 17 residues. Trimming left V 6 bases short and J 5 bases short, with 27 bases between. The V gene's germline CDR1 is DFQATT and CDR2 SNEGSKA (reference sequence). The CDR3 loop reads CSATSPLSREILDTQYF. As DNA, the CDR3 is TGCAGTGCAACATCCCCCCTGTCTAGGGAGATCTTAGATACGCAGTATTTT.

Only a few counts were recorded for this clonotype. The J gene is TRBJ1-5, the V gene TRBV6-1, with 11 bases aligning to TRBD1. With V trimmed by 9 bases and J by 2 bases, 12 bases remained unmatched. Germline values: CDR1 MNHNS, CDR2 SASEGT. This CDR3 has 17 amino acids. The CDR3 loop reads CARGQGAWLLGNQPQHF. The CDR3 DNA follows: TGTGCCAGAGGACAGGGGGCATGGTTGTTGGGCAATCAGCCCCAGCATTTT.

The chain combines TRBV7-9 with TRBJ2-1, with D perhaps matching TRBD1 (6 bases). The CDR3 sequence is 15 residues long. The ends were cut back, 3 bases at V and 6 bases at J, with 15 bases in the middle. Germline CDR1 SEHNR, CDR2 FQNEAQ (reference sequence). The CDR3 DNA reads TGTGCCAGCAGCTTGGGGGCCGCCCCTTCCAATGAGCAGTTCTTC. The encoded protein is CASSLGAAPSNEQFF. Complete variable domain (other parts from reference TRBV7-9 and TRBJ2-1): DTGVSQNPRHKITKRGQNVTFRCDPISEHNRLYWYRQTLGQGPEFLTYFQNEAQLEKSRLLSDRFSAERPKGSFSTLEIQRTEQGDSAMYLCASSLGAAPSNEQFFGPGTRLTVL.

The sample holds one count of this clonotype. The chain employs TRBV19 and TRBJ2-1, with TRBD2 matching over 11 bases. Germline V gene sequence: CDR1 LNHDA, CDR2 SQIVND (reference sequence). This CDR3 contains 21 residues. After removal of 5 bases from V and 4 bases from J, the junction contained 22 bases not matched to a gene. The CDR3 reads CASSSKGQARGPSGRYNEQFF. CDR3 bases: TGTGCCAGTAGTTCAAAGGGACAGGCAAGAGGACCTAGCGGGAGGTACAATGAGCAGTTCTTC.

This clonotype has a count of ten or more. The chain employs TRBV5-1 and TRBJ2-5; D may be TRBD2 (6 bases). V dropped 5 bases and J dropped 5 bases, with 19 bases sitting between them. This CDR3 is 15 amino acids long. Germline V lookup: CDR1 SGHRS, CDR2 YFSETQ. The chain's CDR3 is CASSSGTVWGETQYF. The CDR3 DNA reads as TGCGCCAGCAGTTCCGGGACTGTCTGGGGGGAGACCCAGTACTTC.

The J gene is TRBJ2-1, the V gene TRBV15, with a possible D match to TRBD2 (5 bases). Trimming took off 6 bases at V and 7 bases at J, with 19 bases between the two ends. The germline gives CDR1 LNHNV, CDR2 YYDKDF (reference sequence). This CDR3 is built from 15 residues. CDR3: CATSIGSGRGNEQFF. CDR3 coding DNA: TGTGCCACCAGTATAGGGAGCGGCCGTGGGAATGAGCAGTTCTTC.

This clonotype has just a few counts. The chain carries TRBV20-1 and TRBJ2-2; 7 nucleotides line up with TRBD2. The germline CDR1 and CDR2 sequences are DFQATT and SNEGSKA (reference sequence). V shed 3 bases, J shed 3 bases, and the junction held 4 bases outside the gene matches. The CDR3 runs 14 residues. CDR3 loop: CSASAREYTGELFF. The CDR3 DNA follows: TGCAGTGCTAGTGCGCGGGAGTACACCGGGGAGCTGTTTTTT.

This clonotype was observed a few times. The DNA for the CDR3 is TGCAGTGCCCCCTCCAGGTTTCCAGGGAACACTGAAGCTTTCTTT. It translates to CSAPSRFPGNTEAFF. This chain connects TRBV20-1 to TRBJ1-1; D remains unclear. Germline CDR1 is DFQATT and CDR2 is SNEGSKA (reference sequence). The ends were cut back, 6 bases at V and 1 base at J, with 18 bases in the middle. This CDR3 has 15 residues.

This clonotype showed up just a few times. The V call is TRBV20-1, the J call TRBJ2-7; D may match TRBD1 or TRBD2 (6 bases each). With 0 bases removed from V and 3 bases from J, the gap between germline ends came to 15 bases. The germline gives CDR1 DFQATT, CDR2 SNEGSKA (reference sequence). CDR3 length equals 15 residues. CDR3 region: CSARDLQGRNYEQYF. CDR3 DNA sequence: TGCAGTGCTAGAGATTTGCAGGGGAGGAACTACGAGCAGTACTTC.

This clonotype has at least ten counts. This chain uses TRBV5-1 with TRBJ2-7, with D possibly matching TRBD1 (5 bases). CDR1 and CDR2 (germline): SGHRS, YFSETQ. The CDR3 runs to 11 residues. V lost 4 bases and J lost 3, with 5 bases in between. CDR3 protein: CASSTGYEQYF. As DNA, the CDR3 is TGCGCCAGCAGCACAGGCTACGAGCAGTACTTC.

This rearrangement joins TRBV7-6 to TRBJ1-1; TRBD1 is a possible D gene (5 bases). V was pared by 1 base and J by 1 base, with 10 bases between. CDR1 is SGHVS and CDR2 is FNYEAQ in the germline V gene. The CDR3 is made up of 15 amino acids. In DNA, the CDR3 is TGTGCCAGCAGCTTAGACCGAGACAGGAACACTGAAGCTTTCTTT. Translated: CASSLDRDRNTEAFF.

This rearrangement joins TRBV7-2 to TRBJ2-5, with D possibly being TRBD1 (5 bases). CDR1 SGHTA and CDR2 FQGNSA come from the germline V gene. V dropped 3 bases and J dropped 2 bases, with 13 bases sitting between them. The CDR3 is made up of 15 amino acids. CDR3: CASSFRQLLQETQYF. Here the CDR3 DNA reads TGTGCCAGCAGCTTTCGACAGCTATTGCAAGAGACCCAGTACTTC.